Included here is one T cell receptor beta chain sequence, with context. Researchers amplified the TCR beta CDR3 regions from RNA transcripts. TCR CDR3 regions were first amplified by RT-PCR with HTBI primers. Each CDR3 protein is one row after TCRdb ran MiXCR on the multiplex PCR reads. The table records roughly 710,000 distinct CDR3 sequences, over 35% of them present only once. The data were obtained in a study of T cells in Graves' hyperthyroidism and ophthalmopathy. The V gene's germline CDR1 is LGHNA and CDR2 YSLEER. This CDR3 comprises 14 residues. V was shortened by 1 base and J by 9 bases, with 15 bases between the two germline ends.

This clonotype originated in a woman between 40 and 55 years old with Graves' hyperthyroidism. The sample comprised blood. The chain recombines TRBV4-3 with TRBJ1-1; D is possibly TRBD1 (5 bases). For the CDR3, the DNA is TGCGCCAGCAGCCAAGTTGGTACGGGGGGAAAAGCTTTCTTT. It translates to CASSQVGTGGKAFF.